Below are 16 T cell receptor beta chains sequenced from a single sample in a study of monozygotic twins with inflammatory bowel disease. TCRdb re-called the 5' RACE reads and catalogs CDR3 proteins one per entry, DNA excluded. The specimen's table records around 100,000 distinct CDR3 sequences. Sequences were obtained from blood. These receptors were taken from a human donor with ulcerative colitis or Crohn's disease, or a healthy co-twin of an affected twin (not recorded which).

This chain connects TRBV27 to TRBJ2-7. CDR1 is MNHEY and CDR2 is SMNVEV in the germline V gene (reference sequence). This CDR3 has 14 residues. This CDR3 reads CASRRVGVRYEQYF.

V usage is TRBV20-1 and J usage is TRBJ2-3; absent DNA, TCRdb's TRBD2 call cannot be checked. The germline V gene encodes CDR1 DFQATT and CDR2 SNEGSKA (reference sequence). CDR3 length: 15 amino acids. CDR3 sequence reads: CSARSASGSTDTQYF.

The V and J genes are TRBV5-1 and TRBJ2-2. The germline V gene encodes CDR1 SGHRS and CDR2 YFSETQ. The CDR3 is made up of 15 amino acids. The CDR3 sequence is CASSTDRINTGELFF.

The chain is built from TRBV18 and TRBJ1-6. The germline gives CDR1 KGHSH, CDR2 LQKENI. The CDR3 extends over 15 amino acids. CDR3 sequence reads: CASSQDYSYNSPLHF.

The rearrangement uses TRBV6-1 and TRBJ2-1; TCRdb returns TRBD1, unconfirmable since there is no DNA. Germline values: CDR1 MNHNS, CDR2 SASEGT. The CDR3 is 14 amino acids. The CDR3: CASSELGTPNEQFF.

The chain joins TRBV5-1 to TRBJ2-5; TCRdb gives TRBD2 as the D gene, but with no DNA this cannot be confirmed. CDR1 and CDR2 from the germline V gene are SGHRS and YFSETQ. The CDR3 is made up of 12 amino acids. CDR3 sequence reads: CASKAGQETQYF.

The gene calls are TRBV5-1 and TRBJ2-5. The CDR3 has 14 amino acids. In germline, CDR1 is SGHRS, CDR2 YFSETQ. The CDR3: CASSSGTTQETQYF.

The chain has TRBV20-1 and TRBJ2-3. In germline, CDR1 is DFQATT, CDR2 SNEGSKA (reference sequence). The CDR3 is made up of 12 amino acids. The CDR3 here is CSARRITDTQYF.

The chain carries TRBV10-3 and TRBJ1-5; checking the TCRdb D call of TRBD1 is not possible without DNA. Germline CDR1 reads ENHRY; CDR2 reads SYGVKD. The CDR3 runs to 14 residues. The CDR3 spells CAIRQGASNQPQHF.

The rearrangement joins TRBV3-1 to TRBJ2-2; the TCRdb D gene call, TRBD1, has no DNA to confirm it. The CDR3 is made up of 14 amino acids. Germline-derived CDR1 and CDR2 are LGHDT and YNNKEL (reference sequence). CDR3: CASSRQVATGELFF.

This rearrangement joins TRBV5-1 to TRBJ2-7; the D call of TRBD2 rests on TCRdb alone, since no DNA is present to check it. Germline V lookup: CDR1 SGHRS, CDR2 YFSETQ. The CDR3 has 15 residues. This CDR3 reads CASSLDTSGSYEQYF.

The CDR3 reads CASSFDRSNQPQHF. The chain couples TRBV7-9 to TRBJ1-5. The CDR3 runs 14 residues. From germline, CDR1 is SEHNR and CDR2 FQNEAQ (reference sequence).

The chain uses TRBV11-2 and TRBJ2-6; the TCRdb call, TRBD1, lacks DNA for checking. Germline V gene lookup returns CDR1 SGHAT and CDR2 FQNNGV. CDR3 length: 19 amino acids. CDR3: CASSPARIRGRSGANVLTF.

The rearrangement uses TRBV2 and TRBJ2-3; TCRdb reports TRBD2, a call that lacks DNA to check it against. This CDR3 spans 15 amino acids. Germline V CDR1 and CDR2: SNHLY, FYNNEI. The CDR3 region is CASSGLAGATDTQYF.

V usage is TRBV20-1 and J usage is TRBJ1-1; there is no DNA to check the TCRdb D call of TRBD1. This CDR3 is built from 13 residues. Germline V CDR1 and CDR2: DFQATT, SNEGSKA (reference sequence). This CDR3 reads CSAWDRDGTEAFF.

V usage is TRBV7-9 and J usage is TRBJ2-5. This CDR3 has 15 amino acids. The V gene's germline CDR1 is SEHNR and CDR2 FQNEAQ (reference sequence). CDR3 loop: CASSSKESLQETQYF.